The 15 T cell receptor beta chains given below trace back to one sample, sequenced in a study of naive and memory T cell subsets. Two oligonucleotides, mixed equimolar, formed the beta constant-region primer covering TRBC1 and TRBC2. TCRdb itself ran the UMI-ligation and nested PCR reads through MiXCR, one entry per CDR3 protein. Of 75,000 to 85,000 distinct CDR3 sequences in the sample, 10% to 15% were seen once. The sequenced sample was central memory CD4+ T cells from blood. The source of these receptors is a human donor in good health.

The gene calls are TRBV18 and TRBJ1-3; TRBD1 matches at 10 bases. The CDR3 contains 15 residues. V shed 0 bases, J shed 5 bases, and the junction held 1 base outside the gene matches. Germline V gives CDR1 KGHSH, CDR2 LQKENI. The CDR3 DNA reads as TGTGCCAGCTCACCACCGGGACAGGGGAGAAACACCATATATTTT. Its protein product is CASSPPGQGRNTIYF. The full variable domain, rest sourced from reference TRBV18 and TRBJ1-3, is NAGVMQNPRHLVRRRGQEARLRCSPMKGHSHVYWYRQLPEEGLKFMVYLQKENIIDESGMPKERFSAEFPKEGPSILRIQQVVRGDSAAYFCASSPPGQGRNTIYFGEGSWLTVV.

The J gene is TRBJ2-5, the V gene TRBV3-1; D call uncertain. The CDR3 contains 13 residues. Trimming took off 2 bases at V and 3 bases at J, with 7 bases between the two ends. Germline CDR1 LGHDT, CDR2 YNNKEL (reference sequence). CDR3 nucleotide sequence: TGTGCCAGCAGCCAAAAACCCAAAGAGACCCAGTACTTC. It encodes CASSQKPKETQYF.

The sample holds a few counts of this clonotype. V is TRBV12-3 or TRBV12-4 and J is TRBJ1-5; D is possibly TRBD1 (6 bases). The germline V and J ends were trimmed by 1 base and 7 bases, with 11 bases remaining between them. The CDR3 length is 14 residues. CDR3 coding DNA: TGTGCCAGCAGTTTAGTTTCAGGGGTCCAGCCCCAGCATTTT. This translates into CASSLVSGVQPQHF.

This clonotype has a count of ten or more. This rearrangement joins TRBV7-2 to TRBJ1-5, with TRBD1 as a possible D gene (6 bases). CDR1 is SGHTA, CDR2 FQGNSA, per germline. The CDR3 has 13 amino acids. With 4 bases removed from V and 2 bases from J, the gap between germline ends came to 6 bases. CDR3 coding DNA: TGTGCCAGCAGCTCAGGGGGCAATCAGCCCCAGCATTTT. Protein product: CASSSGGNQPQHF.

This chain connects TRBV7-2 to TRBJ2-1; D is perhaps TRBD1 (5 bases). Germline assignment: CDR1 SGHTA and CDR2 FQGNSA. CDR3 length: 15 amino acids. The ends were cut back, 6 bases at V and 0 bases at J, with 12 bases in the middle. The CDR3 DNA follows: TGTGCCAGCAGTTTTCAGGGAAGCTCCTACAATGAGCAGTTCTTC. It translates to CASSFQGSSYNEQFF.

This clonotype appeared a few times. CDR3 residues: CAWSSTSGSQYF. The CDR3 DNA reads as TGTGCCTGGAGTTCAACTAGCGGGAGTCAGTACTTC. The rearrangement links TRBV30 to TRBJ2-5, with 11 bases fitting TRBD2. Germline V lookup: CDR1 GTSNPN, CDR2 SVGIG (reference sequence). The CDR3 extends over 12 amino acids. Trimming cost V 2 bases and J 11 bases; bases outside gene matches: 4.

The chain employs TRBV7-2 and TRBJ1-4; TRBD1 is a possible D gene (5 bases). The V end was cut by 1 base, the J end by 4 bases, with 10 bases between. The germline V gene encodes CDR1 SGHTA and CDR2 FQGNSA. The CDR3 is 15 amino acids. The CDR3 coding sequence is TGTGCCAGCAGCTTAGTCGCAGGGAATAATGAAAAACTGTTTTTT. This translates into CASSLVAGNNEKLFF. The entire variable domain, with the rest obtained from reference TRBV7-2 and TRBJ1-4, is as follows: GAGVSQSPSNKVTEKGKDVELRCDPISGHTALYWYRQSLGQGLEFLIYFQGNSAPDKSGLPSDRFSAERTGGSVSTLTIQRTQQEDSAVYLCASSLVAGNNEKLFFGSGTQLSVL.

This chain joins TRBV27 and TRBJ2-1; D possibly corresponds to TRBD1 (5 bases). The CDR3 has 12 amino acids. The V gene's germline CDR1 is MNHEY and CDR2 SMNVEV (reference sequence). V lost 6 bases and J 8 bases, leaving 11 bases between the germline ends. Here the CDR3 reads CASSPRAYEQFF. CDR3 nucleotide sequence: TGTGCCAGCAGCCCCAGGGCCTATGAGCAGTTCTTC.

This clonotype was picked up many times. Written as DNA, the CDR3 is TGCGCCAGCAGCTCGCCGGGGTTAGATACGCAGTATTTT. This sequence encodes CASSSPGLDTQYF. The J gene is TRBJ2-3, the V gene TRBV4-1, with a tentative D call TRBD2 (5 bases). The CDR3 has 13 amino acids. The V end lost 5 bases, the J end lost 5 bases, and 11 bases lay between the germline ends. Germline CDR1 MGHRA, CDR2 YSYEKL.

This clonotype was seen a handful of times. The V gene is TRBV25-1, the J gene TRBJ2-3; D unresolved. Germline assignment: CDR1 MGHDK and CDR2 SYGVNS. CDR3 length: 15 residues. Trimming cost V 0 bases and J 0 bases, with 7 bases left between them. As DNA, the CDR3 is TGTGCCAGCAGTGAATATATTGCTAGCACAGATACGCAGTATTTT. Amino acid sequence: CASSEYIASTDTQYF. The variable domain in full, completed from reference TRBV25-1 and TRBJ2-3, reads EADIYQTPRYLVIGTGKKITLECSQTMGHDKMYWYQQDPGMELHLIHYSYGVNSTEKGDLSSESTVSRIRTEHFPLTLESARPSHTSQYLCASSEYIASTDTQYFGPGTRLTVL.

This clonotype came up a few times. The rearrangement uses TRBV12-3 or TRBV12-4 and TRBJ2-1; 9 nucleotides line up with TRBD2. V trimming: 2 bases; J trimming: 6 bases; junction bases outside the gene matches: 5. The CDR3 runs to 15 residues. The CDR3 spells CASSLRLAGRNEQFF. CDR3 bases: TGTGCCAGCAGTTTAAGGCTAGCGGGGCGCAATGAGCAGTTCTTC.

This clonotype was observed a handful of times. The chain carries TRBV6-5 and TRBJ1-4; D perhaps matches TRBD1 (5 bases). This CDR3 has 15 amino acids. V was clipped by 2 bases and J by 7 bases, with 14 bases between them. Germline V CDR1 and CDR2: MNHEY, SVGAGI. The CDR3 region has the DNA TGTGCCAGCAGTTACGAGGCTTCAAGGGGTGAAAAACTGTTTTTT. Its protein product is CASSYEASRGEKLFF.

Ten or more counts support this clonotype. The chain employs TRBV30 and TRBJ1-1; 7 bases align to TRBD1. Germline trimming cut 0 bases from V and 11 bases from J; bases unmatched to any gene: 9. CDR1 and CDR2 from the germline V gene are GTSNPN and SVGIG (reference sequence). The CDR3 contains 13 residues. The CDR3 DNA follows: TGTGCCTGGAGTGTACAGGGGCCTATCTCGGCTTTCTTT. Protein product: CAWSVQGPISAFF.

This clonotype occurred many times. CDR3 protein: CASRRFGLAGARSYNEQFF. The CDR3 DNA sequence: TGCGCCAGCCGACGATTTGGACTAGCGGGAGCACGATCCTACAATGAGCAGTTCTTC. The chain carries TRBV5-1 and TRBJ2-1; 13 nucleotides line up with TRBD2. The CDR3 is made up of 19 amino acids. The J segment lost 1 base and the V segment lost 7 bases, leaving 14 bases of the junction unmatched. Germline V gene data show CDR1 as SGHRS and CDR2 as YFSETQ.

This sequence joins TRBV29-1 and TRBJ1-1; D possibly corresponds to TRBD1 (6 bases). The V and J ends lost 4 bases and 6 bases respectively, with 15 bases between them. Per the germline V gene, CDR1 is SQVTM and CDR2 is ANQGSEA. The length of the CDR3 is 13 residues. CDR3 amino acids: CSVGQEKGAEAFF. For the CDR3, the DNA is TGCAGCGTTGGACAGGAGAAGGGCGCTGAAGCTTTCTTT. The complete variable domain, with remaining parts taken from reference TRBV29-1 and TRBJ1-1, reads SAVISQKPSRDICQRGTSLTIQCQVDSQVTMMFWYRQQPGQSLTLIATANQGSEATYESGFVIDKFPISRPNLTFSTLTVSNMSPEDSSIYLCSVGQEKGAEAFFGQGTRLTVV.